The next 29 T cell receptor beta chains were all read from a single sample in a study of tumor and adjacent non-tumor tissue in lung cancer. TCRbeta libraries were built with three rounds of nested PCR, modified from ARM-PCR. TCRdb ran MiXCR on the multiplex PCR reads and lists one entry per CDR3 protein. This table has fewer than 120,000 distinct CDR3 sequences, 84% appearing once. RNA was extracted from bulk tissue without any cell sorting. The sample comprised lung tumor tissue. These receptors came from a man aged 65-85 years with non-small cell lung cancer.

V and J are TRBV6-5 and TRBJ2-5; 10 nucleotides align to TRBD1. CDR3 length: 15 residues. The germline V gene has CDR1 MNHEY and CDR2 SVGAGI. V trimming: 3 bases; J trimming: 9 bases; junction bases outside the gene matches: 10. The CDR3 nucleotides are TGTGCCAGCAGTTATATCGGTCTGGGGACAGGGGCCCAGTACTTC. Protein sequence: CASSYIGLGTGAQYF.

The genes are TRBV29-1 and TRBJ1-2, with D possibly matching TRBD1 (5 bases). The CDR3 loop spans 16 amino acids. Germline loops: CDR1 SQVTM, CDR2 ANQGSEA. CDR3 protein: CRALPHLGRDNYGYTF. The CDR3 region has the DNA TGCAGAGCTCTCCCCCACCTGGGACGAGATAACTATGGCTACACCTTC. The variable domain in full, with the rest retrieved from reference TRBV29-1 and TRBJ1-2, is SAVISQKPSRDICQRGTSLTIQCQVDSQVTMMFWYRQQPGQSLTLIATANQGSEATYESGFVIDKFPISRPNLTFSTLTVSNMSPEDSSIYLCRALPHLGRDNYGYTFGSGTRLTVV.

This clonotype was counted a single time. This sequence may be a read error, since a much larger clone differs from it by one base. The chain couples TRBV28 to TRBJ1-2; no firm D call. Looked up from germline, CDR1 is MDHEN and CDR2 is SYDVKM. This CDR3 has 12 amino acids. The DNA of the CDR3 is TGTCCCAGCAGTTCGGGATATAGGGGCTACACCTTC. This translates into CPSSSGYRGYTF.

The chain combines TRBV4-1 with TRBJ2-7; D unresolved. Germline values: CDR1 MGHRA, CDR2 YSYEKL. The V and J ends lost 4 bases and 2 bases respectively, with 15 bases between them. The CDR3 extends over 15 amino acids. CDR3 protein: CASSRDATFAYEQYF. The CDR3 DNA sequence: TGCGCCAGCAGCCGAGATGCGACCTTCGCCTACGAGCAGTACTTC.

The CDR3 reads CASSIQGAQETQYF. CDR3 DNA: TGTGCCAGCAGCATACAGGGTGCCCAAGAGACCCAGTACTTC. The chain has TRBV11-2 and TRBJ2-5, with D maybe TRBD1 (6 bases). CDR3 length: 14 amino acids. Trimming removed 5 bases at V and 1 base at J, with 11 bases between. CDR1 is SGHAT, CDR2 FQNNGV, per germline.

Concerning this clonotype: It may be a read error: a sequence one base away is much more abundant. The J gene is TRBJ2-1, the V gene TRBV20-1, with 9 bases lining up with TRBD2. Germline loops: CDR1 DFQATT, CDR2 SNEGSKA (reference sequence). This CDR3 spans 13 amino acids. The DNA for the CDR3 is TGCATTGCTAGGGTAGCGGGAGATGCTGAGCAGTTCTTC. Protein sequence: CIARVAGDAEQFF.

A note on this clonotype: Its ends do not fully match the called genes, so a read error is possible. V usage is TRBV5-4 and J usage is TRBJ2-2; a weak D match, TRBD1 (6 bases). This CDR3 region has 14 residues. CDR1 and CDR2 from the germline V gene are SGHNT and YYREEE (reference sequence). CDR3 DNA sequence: TGTACCAGCAGCCGGATTAGGGACACTTGGGAGTTGTTTTTT. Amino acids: CTSSRIRDTWELFF. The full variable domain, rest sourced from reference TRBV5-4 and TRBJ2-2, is ETGVTQSPTHLIKTRGQQVTLRCSSQSGHNTVSWYQQALGQGPQFIFQYYREEENGRGNFPPRFSGLQFPNYSSELNVNALELDDSALYLCTSSRIRDTWELFFGEGSRLTVL.

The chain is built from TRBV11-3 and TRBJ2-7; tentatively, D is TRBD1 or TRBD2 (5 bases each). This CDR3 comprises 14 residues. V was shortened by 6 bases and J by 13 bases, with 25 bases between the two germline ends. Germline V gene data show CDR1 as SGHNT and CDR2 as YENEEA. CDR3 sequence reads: CASSLDGTLGEHYF. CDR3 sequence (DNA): TGTGCCAGCAGTTTGGACGGGACGCTAGGAGAACACTACTTC. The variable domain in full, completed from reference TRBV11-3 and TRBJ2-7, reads EAGVVQSPRYKIIEKKQPVAFWCNPISGHNTLYWYLQNLGQGPELLIRYENEEAVDDSQLPKDRFSAERLKGVDSTLKIQPAELGDSAVYLCASSLDGTLGEHYFGPGTRLTVT.

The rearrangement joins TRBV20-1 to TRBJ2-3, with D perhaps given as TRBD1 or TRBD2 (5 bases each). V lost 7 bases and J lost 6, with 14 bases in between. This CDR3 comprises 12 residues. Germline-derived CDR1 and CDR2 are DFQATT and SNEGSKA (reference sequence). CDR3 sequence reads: CSVTRECDTQYF. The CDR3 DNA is TGCAGTGTTACCAGGGAGTGTGATACGCAGTATTTT.

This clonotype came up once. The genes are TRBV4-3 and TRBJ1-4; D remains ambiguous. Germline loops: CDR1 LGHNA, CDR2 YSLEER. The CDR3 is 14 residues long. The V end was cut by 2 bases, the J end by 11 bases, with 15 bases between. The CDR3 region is CASSQTSRHEKLFF. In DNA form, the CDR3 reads TGCGCCAGCAGCCAAACCAGTCGTCACGAGAAACTGTTTTTT.

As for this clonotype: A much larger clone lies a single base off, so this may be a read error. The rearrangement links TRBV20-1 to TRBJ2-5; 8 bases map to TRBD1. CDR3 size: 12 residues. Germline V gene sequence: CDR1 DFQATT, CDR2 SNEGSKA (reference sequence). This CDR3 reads CRAGTGQETQYF. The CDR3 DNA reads TGCCGCGCTGGGACAGGCCAAGAGACCCAGTACTTC.

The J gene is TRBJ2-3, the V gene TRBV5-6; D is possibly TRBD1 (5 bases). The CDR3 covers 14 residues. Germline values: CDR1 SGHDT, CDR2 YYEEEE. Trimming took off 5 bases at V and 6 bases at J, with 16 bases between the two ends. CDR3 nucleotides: TGTGCCAGCAGTTACAGGCTCGCCGCTGATACGCAGTATTTT. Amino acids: CASSYRLAADTQYF.

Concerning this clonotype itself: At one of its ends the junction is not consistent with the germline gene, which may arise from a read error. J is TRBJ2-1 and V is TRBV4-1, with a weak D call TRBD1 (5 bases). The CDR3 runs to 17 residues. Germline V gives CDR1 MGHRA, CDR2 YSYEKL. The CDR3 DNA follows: TGCGACAGCAGCCAAGGGGTCGGTGCAGGGCGGTACAATGAGCAATTCTTC. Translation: CDSSQGVGAGRYNEQFF.

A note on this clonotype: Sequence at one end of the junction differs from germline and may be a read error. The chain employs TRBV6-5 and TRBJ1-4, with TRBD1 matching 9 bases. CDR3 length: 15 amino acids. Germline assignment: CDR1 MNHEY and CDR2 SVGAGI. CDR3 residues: CANRSGQGRDENLFF. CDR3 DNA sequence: TGTGCCAACAGATCTGGACAGGGGAGAGATGAAAATCTGTTTTTC.

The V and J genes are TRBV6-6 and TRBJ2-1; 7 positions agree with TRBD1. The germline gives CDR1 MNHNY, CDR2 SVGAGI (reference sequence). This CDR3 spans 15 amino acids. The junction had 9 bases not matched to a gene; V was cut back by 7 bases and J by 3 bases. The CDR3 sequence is CASIVRGGIYNEQFF. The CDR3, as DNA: TGTGCCAGCATTGTGAGAGGGGGCATCTACAATGAGCAGTTCTTC.

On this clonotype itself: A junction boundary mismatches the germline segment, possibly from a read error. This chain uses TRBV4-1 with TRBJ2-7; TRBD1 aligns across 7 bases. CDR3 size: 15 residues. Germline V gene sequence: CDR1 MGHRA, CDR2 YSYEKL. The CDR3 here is CASSQEFDRVHDQYF. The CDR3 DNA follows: TGCGCCAGCAGCCAAGAGTTTGACAGGGTCCACGATCAGTATTTC.

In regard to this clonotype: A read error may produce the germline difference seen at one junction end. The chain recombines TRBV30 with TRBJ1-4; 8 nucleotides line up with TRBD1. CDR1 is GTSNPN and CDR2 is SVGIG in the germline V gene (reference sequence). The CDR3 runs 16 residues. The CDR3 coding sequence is TGTGTCTGGAGCACCGGGACAGGAGGCGCGAGTGAAAAACTGTTTTTT. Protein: CVWSTGTGGASEKLFF.

In DNA form, the CDR3 reads TGTGCCAGCAGACAGACGGCCACAGTAGATACGCAGTATTTT. Its protein is CASRQTATVDTQYF. V usage is TRBV11-2 and J usage is TRBJ2-3; no definite D call. Germline V gene lookup returns CDR1 SGHAT and CDR2 FQNNGV. CDR3 length equals 14 residues. The ends were cut back, 6 bases at V and 5 bases at J, with 15 bases in the middle.

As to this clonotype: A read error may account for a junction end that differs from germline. CDR3 DNA sequence: TGTGACAGCAGTTTGGGACAGGGTAAATATGGCTACACCTTC. This encodes CDSSLGQGKYGYTF. The rearrangement uses TRBV6-6 and TRBJ1-2, with TRBD1 matching 9 bases. This CDR3 contains 14 residues. Germline V lookup: CDR1 MNHNY, CDR2 SVGAGI (reference sequence).

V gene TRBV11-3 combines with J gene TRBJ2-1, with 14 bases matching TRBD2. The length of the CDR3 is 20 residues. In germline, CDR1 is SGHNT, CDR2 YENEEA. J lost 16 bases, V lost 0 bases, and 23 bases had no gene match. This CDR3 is CASSLDNNLGLAGVGKDYFF. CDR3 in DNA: TGTGCCAGCAGCTTAGATAACAATCTGGGACTAGCGGGAGTGGGGAAGGATTACTTCTTC.

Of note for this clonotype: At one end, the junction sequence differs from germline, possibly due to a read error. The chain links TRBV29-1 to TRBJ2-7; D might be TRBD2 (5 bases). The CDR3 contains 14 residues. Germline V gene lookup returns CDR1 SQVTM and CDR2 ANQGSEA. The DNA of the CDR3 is TGCAGCGCTCTCAGAGGGCAGGCGTTGGACGAGCAGAACTTC. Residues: CSALRGQALDEQNF.

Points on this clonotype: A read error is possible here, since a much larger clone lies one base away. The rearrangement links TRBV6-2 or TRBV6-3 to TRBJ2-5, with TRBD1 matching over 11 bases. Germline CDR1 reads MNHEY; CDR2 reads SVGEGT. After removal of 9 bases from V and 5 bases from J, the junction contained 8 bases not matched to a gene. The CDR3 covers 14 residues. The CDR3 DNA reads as TGTGCCAGAGCGGACAGGGGGCGCGGGGAGACCCAGTACTTC. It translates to CARADRGRGETQYF.

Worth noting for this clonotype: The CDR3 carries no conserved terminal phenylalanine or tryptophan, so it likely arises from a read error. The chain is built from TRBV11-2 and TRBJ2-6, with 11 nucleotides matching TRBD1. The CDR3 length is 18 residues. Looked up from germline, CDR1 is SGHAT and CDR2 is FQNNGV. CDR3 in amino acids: CASSPGTGGSRGSNVLTL. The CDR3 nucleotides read TGCGCCAGCAGCCCCGGGACAGGGGGTTCTCGTGGGTCCAACGTCCTGACTCTC.

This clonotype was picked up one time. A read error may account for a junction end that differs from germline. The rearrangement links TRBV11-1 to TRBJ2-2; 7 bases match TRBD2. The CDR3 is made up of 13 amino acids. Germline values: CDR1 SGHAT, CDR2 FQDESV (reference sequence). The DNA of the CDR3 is TGTGCCAGCAGCATACAGACTAGCAGGGAACTGTTTTTT. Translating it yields CASSIQTSRELFF.

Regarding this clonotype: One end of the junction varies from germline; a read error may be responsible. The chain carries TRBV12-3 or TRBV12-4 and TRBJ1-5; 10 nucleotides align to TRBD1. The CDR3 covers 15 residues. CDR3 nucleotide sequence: TGTGCTAGCAGCCCGACAGGGGGCAACCTTCAGCCCCAGCATTTT. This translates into CASSPTGGNLQPQHF.

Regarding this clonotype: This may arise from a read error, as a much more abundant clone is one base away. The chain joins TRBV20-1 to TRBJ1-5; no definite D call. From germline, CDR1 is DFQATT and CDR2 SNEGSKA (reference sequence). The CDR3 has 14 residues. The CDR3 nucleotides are TGCAGTGCTAGTAAGGCTCAAGGCAATCGGCCCCAGCATTTT. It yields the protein CSASKAQGNRPQHF.

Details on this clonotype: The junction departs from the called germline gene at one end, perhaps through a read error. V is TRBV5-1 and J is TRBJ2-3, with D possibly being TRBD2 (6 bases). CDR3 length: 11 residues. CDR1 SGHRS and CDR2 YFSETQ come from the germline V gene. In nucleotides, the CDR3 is TGTGCCAGTGCCGGAGGGGATACGCAATATTTT. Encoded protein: CASAGGDTQYF.

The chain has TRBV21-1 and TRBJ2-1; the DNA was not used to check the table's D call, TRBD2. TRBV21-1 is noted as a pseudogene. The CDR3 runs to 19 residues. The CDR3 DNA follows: TGTGCCAGCAGCAAACACGGGATTAGAAAAGGAACCTCCTACAATGAGCAGTTCTTC. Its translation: CASSKHGIRKGTSYNEQFF.

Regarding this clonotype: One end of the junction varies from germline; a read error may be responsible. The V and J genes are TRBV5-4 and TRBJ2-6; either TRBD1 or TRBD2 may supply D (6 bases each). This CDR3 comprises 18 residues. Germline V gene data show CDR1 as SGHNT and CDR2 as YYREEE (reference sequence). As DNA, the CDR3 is TGTGCCAGCAGCAAATCGGGGGCCTACCCCTCTGGGACCAACGTCCTGACTTTC. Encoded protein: CASSKSGAYPSGTNVLTF.